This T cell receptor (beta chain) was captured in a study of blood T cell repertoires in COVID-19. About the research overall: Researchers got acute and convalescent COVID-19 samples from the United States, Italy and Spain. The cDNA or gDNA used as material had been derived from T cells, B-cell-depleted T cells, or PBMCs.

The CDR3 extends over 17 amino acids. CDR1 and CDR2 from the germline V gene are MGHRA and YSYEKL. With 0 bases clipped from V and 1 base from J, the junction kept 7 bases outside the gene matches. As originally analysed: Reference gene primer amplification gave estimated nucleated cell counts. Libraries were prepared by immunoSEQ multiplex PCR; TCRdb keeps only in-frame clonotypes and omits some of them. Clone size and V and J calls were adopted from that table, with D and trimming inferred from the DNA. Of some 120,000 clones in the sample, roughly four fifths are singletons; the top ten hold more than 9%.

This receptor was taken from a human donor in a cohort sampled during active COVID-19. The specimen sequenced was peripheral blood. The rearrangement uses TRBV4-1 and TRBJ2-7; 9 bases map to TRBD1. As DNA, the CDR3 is TGCGCCAGCAGCCAAGATTCCACAGGGGGCTCGTCCTACGAGCAGTACTTC. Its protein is CASSQDSTGGSSYEQYF.